The text below deals with one T cell receptor beta chain. Its antigen remains unidentified. This specimen belongs to a study of CD8+ T cells in alopecia areata. The wider study: The drug, tofacitinib, lasted 6 to 18 months, followed by 6 months off drug.

Alopecia areata patients gave lesional scalp punch biopsies and peripheral blood samples. Sequencing templates came from extracted RNA that was reverse transcribed into cDNA. Data came from immunoSEQ multiplex PCR; TCRdb stores just in-frame clones and leaves some out. In the table there are roughly 180,000 clones, around 63% of which are singletons. Germline CDR1 and CDR2: SNHLY and FYNNEI. This CDR3 is built from 14 residues. V lost 2 bases to trimming and J lost 6 bases, with 11 bases between them. Broader study findings: Scalp repertoires also include resident alphabeta T cells from normal skin.

The rearrangement uses TRBV2 and TRBJ1-5; D gene uncertain. This receptor was taken from a human donor with alopecia areata. This sample comprised CD4+ T cells sorted from blood, obtained at week 0. CDR3 loop: CASSELASLQPQHF. The DNA for the CDR3 is TGTGCCAGCAGTGAATTGGCTTCACTTCAGCCCCAGCATTTT. The variable domain in full, with the rest retrieved from reference TRBV2 and TRBJ1-5, is EPEVTQTPSHQVTQMGQEVILRCVPISNHLYFYWYRQILGQKVEFLVSFYNNEISEKSEIFDDQFSVERPDGSNFTLKIRSTKLEDSAMYFCASSELASLQPQHFGDGTRLSIL.